The clone carrying this T cell receptor (beta chain) occurred a few times. What it recognizes is unknown. Other DNA sequences in the sample encode the same CDR3. The data derive from a study of T cell responses to AZD1222 COVID-19 vaccine. Overall study results and limits: Spike-specific TCR breadth and depth grew following two AZD1222 doses. Spike as a whole was targeted by vaccine-associated CD4 TCRs, dominant at 160-218 and 743-854. Repertoire collection took place solely once the T cell response had peaked.

Generated by immunoSEQ multiplex PCR, the TCRdb table keeps only in-frame clones and is missing some. The table includes 150,000 to 160,000 clones, approximately 90% detected once. This TCR derives from an adult who had recovered from COVID-19. The sample in question was peripheral blood, obtained after recovery from COVID-19.

For the CDR3, the DNA is TGCGCCAGCAGCTTGGAAGGGGGGACCTACAATGAGCAGTTCTTC. This sequence encodes CASSLEGGTYNEQFF. V gene TRBV5-1 combines with J gene TRBJ2-1, with D perhaps matching TRBD1 or TRBD2 (6 bases each). This CDR3 is built from 15 residues. CDR1 and CDR2 (germline): SGHRS, YFSETQ. V lost 0 bases, J lost 2 bases, and 9 bases lay in between.